The rows below give T cell receptor beta chains drawn from one sample of a study of blood T cell repertoires in COVID-19. Method: immunoSEQ multiplex PCR; TCRdb's copy keeps in-frame clones and lacks some. The sample includes some 250,000 clones, around 80% seen only once; the top ten take 15%. The sequenced sample consisted of PBMCs or T cells enriched from blood (not recorded which). The receptors originated from a man between 35 and 55 years old who had recovered from COVID-19. Each CDR3 is given with its conserved first and last residue.

V	J	CDR3
TRBV29-1	TRBJ1-6	CSAGGGDSPLHF
TRBV6-5	TRBJ1-6	CASRRQGPLHF
TRBV9	TRBJ1-1	CASSVMGQGATEAFF
TRBV28	TRBJ1-5	CASRWGGNQPQHF
TRBV18	TRBJ1-1	CASSTGITTEAFF
TRBV2	TRBJ2-3	CASQGRGTDTQYF
TRBV7-2	TRBJ2-1	CASSLEGDSYNEQFF
TRBV28	TRBJ1-1	CASSWTGGNTEAFF
TRBV7-9	TRBJ2-7	CASSQIYEQYF
TRBV6-2/TRBV6-3	TRBJ2-3	CASSFSGGADTQYF
TRBV11-1	TRBJ2-1	CASTGGAYYNEQFF
TRBV6-2/TRBV6-3	TRBJ1-5	CASSARTGVRNQPQHF
TRBV5-1	TRBJ2-2	CASSLVGSGTANTGELFF